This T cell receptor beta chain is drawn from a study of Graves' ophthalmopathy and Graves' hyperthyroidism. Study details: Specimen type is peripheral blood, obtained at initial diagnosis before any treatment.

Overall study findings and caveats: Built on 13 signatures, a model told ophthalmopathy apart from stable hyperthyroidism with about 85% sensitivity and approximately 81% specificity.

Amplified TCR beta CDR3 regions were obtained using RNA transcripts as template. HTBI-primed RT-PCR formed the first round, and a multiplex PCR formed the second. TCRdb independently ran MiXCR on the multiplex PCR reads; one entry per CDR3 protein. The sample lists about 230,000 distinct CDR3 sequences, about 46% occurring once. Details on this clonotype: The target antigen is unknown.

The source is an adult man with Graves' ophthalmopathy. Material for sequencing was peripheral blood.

The CDR3 loop reads CSVDPGRLTDTQYF. The CDR3 region has the DNA TGCAGCGTTGACCCGGGCAGACTCACAGATACGCAGTATTTT. This rearrangement joins TRBV29-1 to TRBJ2-3; no reliable D call. The CDR3 covers 14 residues. The germline V gene has CDR1 SQVTM and CDR2 ANQGSEA. Between the trimmed V and J ends, which lost 3 bases and 2 bases, there was a span of 12 bases.